This T cell receptor beta chain was profiled in a study of Ad26.COV2.S vaccination and SARS-CoV-2 variants. The germline V gene encodes CDR1 ENHRY and CDR2 SYGVKD. The V and J ends lost 7 bases and 7 bases respectively, with 13 bases between them. This CDR3 comprises 13 residues. Treatment given: 15 to 20 received Ad26.COV2.S at low or high dose, single or two shots; 5 received placebo; per-sample allocation not given. All samples were drawn on day 63, counting from the first vaccine or placebo injection. Sequenced by immunoSEQ multiplex PCR; TCRdb stores in-frame clones only, minus some. This sample has about 350,000 clones; approximately 85% occur once, and the top ten carry 3.3%.

The starting material was peripheral blood, obtained in a trial of Ad26.COV2.S vaccine versus placebo. The clonotype was recovered from a person aged 18-60 years who received the Ad26.COV2.S COVID-19 vaccine or a placebo. The chain employs TRBV10-3 and TRBJ1-4; possibly TRBD1 for D (5 bases). The CDR3 nucleotides read TGTGCCATCATGGGGGACGCAAGTGAAAAACTGTTTTTT. Residues: CAIMGDASEKLFF.